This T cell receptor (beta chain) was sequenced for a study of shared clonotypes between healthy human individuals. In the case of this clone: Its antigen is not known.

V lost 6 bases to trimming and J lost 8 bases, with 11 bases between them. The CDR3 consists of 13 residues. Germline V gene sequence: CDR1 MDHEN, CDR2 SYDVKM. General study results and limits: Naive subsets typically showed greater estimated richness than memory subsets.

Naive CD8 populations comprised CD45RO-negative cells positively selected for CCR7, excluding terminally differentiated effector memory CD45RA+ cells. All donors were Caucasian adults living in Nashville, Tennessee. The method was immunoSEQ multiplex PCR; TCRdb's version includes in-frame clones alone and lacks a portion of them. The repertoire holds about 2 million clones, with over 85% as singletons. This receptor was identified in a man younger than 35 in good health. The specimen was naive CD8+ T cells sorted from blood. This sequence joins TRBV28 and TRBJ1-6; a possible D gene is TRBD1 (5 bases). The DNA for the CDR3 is TGTGCCAGCAGCCCAGGGAGGTATTCACCCCTCCACTTT. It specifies CASSPGRYSPLHF.